These 24 T cell receptor beta chains were sequenced from one sample in a study of cytomegalovirus exposure and HLA in healthy donors. 60 Vbeta and 13 Jbeta primers were used in PCR. Sequencing used immunoSEQ multiplex PCR; TCRdb keeps in-frame clones, though not all of them. Counted here are about 120,000 clones, roughly 80% occurring once; the ten biggest clones make up 2% to 2.5%. The sample was PBMCs. The receptors stem from a man aged 30-40 years in good health and CMV-seronegative.

The chain has TRBV5-5 and TRBJ1-2; D is unresolved. The CDR3 has 15 residues. Germline lookup yields CDR1 SGHKS and CDR2 YYEKEE (reference sequence). V was shortened by 3 bases and J by 0 bases, with 12 bases between the two germline ends. CDR3 sequence: CASSSYRLANYGYTF. Here the CDR3 DNA reads TGTGCCAGCAGCTCCTACAGATTAGCTAACTATGGCTACACCTTC.

The CDR3 spells CASSDQGDYGYTF. The CDR3 region has the DNA TGTGCCAGCAGTGATCAGGGGGACTATGGCTACACCTTC. V gene TRBV6-1 combines with J gene TRBJ1-2; 7 nucleotides align to TRBD1. The V gene's germline CDR1 is MNHNS and CDR2 SASEGT. Germline trimming cut 3 bases from V and 3 bases from J; bases unmatched to any gene: 1. The CDR3 is 13 residues long.

The chain joins TRBV29-1 to TRBJ2-1; a weak D match, TRBD1 (6 bases). The CDR3 runs to 11 residues. Trimming took off 4 bases at V and 7 bases at J, with 8 bases between the two ends. Germline lookup yields CDR1 SQVTM and CDR2 ANQGSEA. The CDR3 DNA is TGCAGCGTTGGGACAGCTAATGAGCAGTTCTTC. This codes for CSVGTANEQFF.

This clone appeared a few times. The V and J genes are TRBV15 and TRBJ1-1, with D unresolved. Germline V gene lookup returns CDR1 LNHNV and CDR2 YYDKDF (reference sequence). The CDR3 consists of 13 residues. With 3 bases removed from V and 1 base from J, the gap between germline ends came to 6 bases. CDR3 DNA sequence: TGTGCCACCAGCAGTACAGAGAACACTGAAGCTTTCTTT. The encoded protein is CATSSTENTEAFF.

The chain uses TRBV27 and TRBJ1-1, with 8 bases lining up with TRBD1. Germline CDR1 MNHEY, CDR2 SMNVEV (reference sequence). This CDR3 has 12 residues. Unmatched junction bases numbered 4, after V lost 5 bases and J lost 8 bases. CDR3 amino acids: CASSPRTGEAFF. The CDR3 nucleotides are TGTGCCAGCAGTCCCAGGACAGGGGAAGCTTTCTTT.

The rearrangement links TRBV6-1 to TRBJ2-3; D is perhaps TRBD2 (6 bases). This CDR3 has 15 amino acids. V shed 6 bases and J shed 6 bases, with 19 bases lying between them. The germline V gene has CDR1 MNHNS and CDR2 SASEGT. The CDR3 DNA is TGTGCCAGCAGCCGGGACTCCATAGGGAGGGATACGCAGTATTTT. Encoded protein: CASSRDSIGRDTQYF.

The genes are TRBV5-4 and TRBJ2-7, with D tentatively TRBD2 (6 bases). Trimming removed 4 bases at V and 1 base at J, with 18 bases between. CDR1 and CDR2 (germline): SGHNT, YYREEE (reference sequence). This CDR3 has 16 amino acids. The CDR3 coding sequence is TGTGCCAGCAGCCGGGAGTTCAGGGATGTATCCTACGAGCAGTACTTC. Translating it yields CASSREFRDVSYEQYF.

A few counts support this clone. The CDR3 reads CASSWTGGDSPLHF. The DNA of the CDR3 is TGTGCCAGCAGTTGGACAGGGGGCGATTCACCCCTCCACTTT. The rearrangement joins TRBV2 to TRBJ1-6; 11 positions match TRBD1. CDR1 is SNHLY and CDR2 is FYNNEI in the germline V gene. V gave up 5 bases and J gave up 8 bases; unmatched junction bases: 2. The CDR3 is made up of 14 amino acids.

V gene TRBV6-5 combines with J gene TRBJ2-1; D gene ambiguous. CDR1 is MNHEY and CDR2 is SVGAGI in the germline V gene. The length of the CDR3 is 14 residues. Trimming stripped 6 bases from V and 0 bases from J, with 9 bases between. CDR3 DNA sequence: TGTGCCAGCAGGTTGATGAGCTCCTACAATGAGCAGTTCTTC. Its protein product is CASRLMSSYNEQFF.

The chain links TRBV7-9 to TRBJ1-1, with TRBD1 matching over 8 bases. Unmatched junction bases numbered 7, after V lost 5 bases and J lost 5 bases. Germline lookup yields CDR1 SEHNR and CDR2 FQNEAQ (reference sequence). This CDR3 is 14 amino acids long. The CDR3 DNA is TGTGCCAGCAGCAGTCAGGGGGCAGGGACTGAAGCTTTCTTT. Translation gives CASSSQGAGTEAFF.

The sample holds a few counts of this clone. The rearrangement joins TRBV6-5 to TRBJ2-5, with D perhaps TRBD2 (5 bases). The J call is doubtful: the DNA matches TRBJ2-7 better. CDR3 length: 15 amino acids. Germline V gene sequence: CDR1 MNHEY, CDR2 SVGAGI. CDR3 amino acids: CASSPNRASHYEQYF. The CDR3 region has the DNA TGTGCCAGCAGTCCGAACCGGGCTAGCCACTACGAGCAGTACTTC.

The CDR3 sequence is CASSYSAGADEQYF. The CDR3 DNA follows: TGTGCCAGCAGTTACTCTGCAGGGGCGGACGAGCAGTACTTC. The chain recombines TRBV6-5 with TRBJ2-5, with D perhaps TRBD1 (6 bases). The J call may be wrong; the DNA end is better matched by TRBJ2-7. The CDR3 runs 14 residues. Germline V gene sequence: CDR1 MNHEY, CDR2 SVGAGI.

This clone showed up just a few times. This rearrangement joins TRBV19 to TRBJ2-7; TRBD1 might be the D (6 bases). CDR1 is LNHDA and CDR2 is SQIVND in the germline V gene (reference sequence). The CDR3 covers 14 residues. V was trimmed by 10 bases and J by 0 bases, leaving 16 bases between them. DNA of the CDR3: TGTGCCACCCAAGACAGGAGCCTCTCCTACGAGCAGTACTTC. Protein: CATQDRSLSYEQYF.

This chain joins TRBV7-9 and TRBJ1-2; D may be TRBD1 (6 bases). V lost 4 bases to trimming and J lost 5 bases, with 23 bases between them. The germline gives CDR1 SEHNR, CDR2 FQNEAQ (reference sequence). The CDR3 contains 17 residues. As DNA, the CDR3 is TGTGCCAGCAGCTCGACCCCCCCGGACAGTGACCTATATGGCTACACCTTC. Its translation is CASSSTPPDSDLYGYTF.

This sequence joins TRBV5-1 and TRBJ1-1; D ambiguous. The CDR3 totals 15 residues. The germline V gene encodes CDR1 SGHRS and CDR2 YFSETQ. Trimming removed 2 bases at V and 1 base at J, with 12 bases between. CDR3 protein: CASSFSGRGNTEAFF. In DNA, the CDR3 is TGCGCCAGCAGCTTCTCGGGGAGAGGGAACACTGAAGCTTTCTTT.

The gene calls are TRBV11-2 and TRBJ2-1, with 11 bases identical to TRBD2. CDR1 and CDR2 from the germline V gene are SGHAT and FQNNGV. The CDR3 length is 17 residues. J gave up 4 bases and V 0 bases, and 5 bases lay outside the gene matches. The CDR3 region is CASSLEASGGPYNEQFF. The CDR3 region has the DNA TGTGCCAGCAGCTTAGAGGCTAGCGGGGGGCCTTACAATGAGCAGTTCTTC.

The chain is built from TRBV7-9 and TRBJ1-1; tentative D call: TRBD1 (5 bases). V lost 2 bases, J lost 1 base, and 8 bases lay in between. Germline V lookup: CDR1 SEHNR, CDR2 FQNEAQ (reference sequence). The CDR3 runs to 14 residues. Written as DNA, the CDR3 is TGTGCCAGCAGCTTAAGGCAGGGGAACACTGAAGCTTTCTTT. Protein: CASSLRQGNTEAFF.

The chain is built from TRBV14 and TRBJ1-2; no definite D call. This CDR3 has 13 amino acids. Germline CDR1 is SGHDN and CDR2 is FVKESK. Trimming shortened V by 3 bases and J by 4 bases, and 9 bases separated the two germline ends. This CDR3 is CASSHGIFYGYTF. The CDR3 coding sequence is TGTGCCAGCAGCCACGGGATCTTCTATGGCTACACCTTC.

This chain uses TRBV9 with TRBJ2-7, with D perhaps matching TRBD1 (5 bases). V gave up 4 bases and J gave up 2 bases, with 19 bases separating them. The germline CDR1 and CDR2 sequences are SGDLS and YYNGEE. This CDR3 has 16 residues. The CDR3 is CASSPTDTHPTYEQYF. The CDR3 DNA is TGTGCCAGCAGCCCGACGGACACTCATCCAACCTACGAGCAGTACTTC.

The chain recombines TRBV7-8 with TRBJ2-7; weak D call: TRBD2 (5 bases). The CDR3 has 15 amino acids. CDR1 SGHVS and CDR2 FQNEAQ come from the germline V gene. Trimming removed 0 bases at V and 4 bases at J, with 13 bases between. The CDR3 DNA reads TGTGCCAGCAGCTTAGCCCACCGGGGTCCATACGAGCAGTACTTC. It encodes CASSLAHRGPYEQYF.

The chain joins TRBV10-1 to TRBJ2-5, with D maybe TRBD1 (5 bases). The germline CDR1 and CDR2 sequences are WNHNN and SYGVQD (reference sequence). Trimming took off 6 bases at V and 5 bases at J, with 10 bases between the two ends. The CDR3 loop spans 12 amino acids. DNA of the CDR3: TGCGCCAGCAGCCCAGGGAAGGAGACCCAGTACTTC. As protein: CASSPGKETQYF.

The gene calls are TRBV7-9 and TRBJ1-4, with 7 bases matching TRBD1. The junction had 3 bases not matched to a gene; V was cut back by 4 bases and J by 4 bases. The length of the CDR3 is 14 residues. CDR1 is SEHNR and CDR2 is FQNEAQ in the germline V gene (reference sequence). The CDR3 coding sequence is TGTGCCAGCAGCTCAGGGGGTGGTAATGAAAAACTGTTTTTT. It specifies CASSSGGGNEKLFF.

This clone was seen a handful of times. The V and J genes are TRBV27 and TRBJ2-7, with TRBD2 identical over 10 bases. Germline V gene sequence: CDR1 MNHEY, CDR2 SMNVEV (reference sequence). CDR3 length equals 15 residues. The V segment lost 3 bases and the J segment 3 bases; nucleotides outside the gene matches: 5. The CDR3, as DNA: TGTGCCAGCAGTTTCGCGGCTAGCGGGGGCTACGAGCAGTACTTC. This encodes CASSFAASGGYEQYF.

The rearrangement links TRBV28 to TRBJ2-3, with TRBD2 matching 7 bases. CDR1 MDHEN and CDR2 SYDVKM come from the germline V gene. The J segment lost 2 bases and the V segment lost 4 bases, leaving 12 bases of the junction unmatched. CDR3 length equals 17 residues. The CDR3: CASSSVGWAGVTDTQYF. The CDR3 DNA follows: TGTGCCAGCAGTTCGGTGGGTTGGGCGGGGGTCACAGATACGCAGTATTTT.